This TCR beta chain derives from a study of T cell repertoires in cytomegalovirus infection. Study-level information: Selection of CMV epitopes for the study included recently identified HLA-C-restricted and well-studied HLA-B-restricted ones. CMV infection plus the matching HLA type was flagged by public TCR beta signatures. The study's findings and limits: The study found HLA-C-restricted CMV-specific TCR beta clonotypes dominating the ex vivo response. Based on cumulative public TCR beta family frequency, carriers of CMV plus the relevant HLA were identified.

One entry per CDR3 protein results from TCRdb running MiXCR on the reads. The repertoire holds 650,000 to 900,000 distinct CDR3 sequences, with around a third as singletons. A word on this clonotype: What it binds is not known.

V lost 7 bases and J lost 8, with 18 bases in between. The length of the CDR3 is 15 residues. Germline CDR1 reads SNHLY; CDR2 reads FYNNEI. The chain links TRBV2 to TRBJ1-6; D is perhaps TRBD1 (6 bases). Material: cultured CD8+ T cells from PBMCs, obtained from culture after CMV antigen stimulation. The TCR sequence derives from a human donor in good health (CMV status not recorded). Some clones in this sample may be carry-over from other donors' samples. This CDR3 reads CASTESVRGDSPLHF. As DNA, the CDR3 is TGTGCCAGCACCGAAAGTGTCAGGGGTGATTCACCCCTCCACTTT.